Listed below are T cell receptor beta chains from one sample, sequenced in a study of shared clonotypes between healthy human individuals. Sequencing was performed with immunoSEQ multiplex PCR; in TCRdb, only in-frame clones are kept and a portion is missing. The table lists under 130,000 clones, about 66% of them singletons. Sample: memory CD8+ T cells sorted from blood. These TCRs come from a woman between 25 and 40 years old in good health. Each CDR3 is given with its conserved first and last residue. A D gene is named only where the DNA matches it firmly. Expanded clones are given a class, and other clones once, few, many or no size at all.

CDR3 length | clone size | J gene | D gene | V gene | CDR3 DNA | CDR3 protein
15 | - | TRBJ2-1 | TRBD2 | TRBV6-4 | TGTGCCAGCAGTGTCATAGCGGGTTCTTACAATGAGCAGTTCTTC | CASSVIAGSYNEQFF
14 | - | TRBJ2-1 | - | TRBV6-4 | TGTGCCAGCTCCCGGGACACCGATTACAATGAGCAGTTCTTC | CASSRDTDYNEQFF
15 | - | TRBJ2-7 | TRBD2 | TRBV2 | TGTGCCAGCAGTCCTAGGACTAGCGGGCCATACGAGCAGTACTTC | CASSPRTSGPYEQYF
16 | - | TRBJ2-6 | - | TRBV6-4 | TGTGCCAGCAGTGACTCATCGGGGAACGGGGCCAACGTCCTGACTTTC | CASSDSSGNGANVLTF
15 | - | TRBJ1-3 | TRBD1 | TRBV28 | TGTGCCAGCAGCCGACAGGGCTTCTCTGGAAACACCATATATTTT | CASSRQGFSGNTIYF
17 | many | TRBJ1-1 | - | TRBV28 | TGTGCCAGCAGCCCAGGGAGCGACAGACCCATGAACACTGAAGCTTTCTTT | CASSPGSDRPMNTEAFF
15 | - | TRBJ2-2 | TRBD1 | TRBV9 | TGTGCCAGCAGCCCTAGTCCAGGGGGTGCCGGGGAGCTGTTTTTT | CASSPSPGGAGELFF
14 | - | TRBJ2-5 | - | TRBV5-1 | TGCGCCAGCAGCCCAGGGACCGCAACTGGTGAGCAGTACTTC | CASSPGTATGEQYF
11 | few | TRBJ2-7 | - | TRBV25-1 | TGTGCCAGCAGTGACAACTACGAGCAGTACTTC | CASSDNYEQYF
14 | many | TRBJ1-2 | - | TRBV28 | TGTGCCAGCAACAGCAGATACGGTAACTATGGCTACACCTTC | CASNSRYGNYGYTF
16 | - | TRBJ2-6 | - | TRBV15 | TGTGCCACCAGCGAGCACAGGGAGTCAGGGGCCAACGTCCTGACTTTC | CATSEHRESGANVLTF
15 | - | TRBJ2-7 | - | TRBV5-1 | TGCGCCAGCAGCCCCTGGGTAGGGGATTCCTACGAGCAGTACTTC | CASSPWVGDSYEQYF
13 | few | TRBJ2-3 | - | TRBV15 | TGTGCCACCAGTGCGGTCGGCACAGATACGCAGTATTTT | CATSAVGTDTQYF
15 | - | TRBJ2-7 | TRBD1 | TRBV7-9 | TGTGCCAGCAGCTTGGGGAAATCGGACAGGGACGAGCAGTACTTC | CASSLGKSDRDEQYF
13 | - | TRBJ1-4 | - | TRBV30 | TGTGCCTGGGGGGACGGAACTAATGAAAAACTGTTTTTT | CAWGDGTNEKLFF
13 | - | TRBJ1-2 | - | TRBV15 | TGTGCCACCAGCAGAGATGGTCCCCTTGGCTACACCTTC | CATSRDGPLGYTF
14 | many | TRBJ2-3 | - | TRBV14 | TGTGCCAGCAGCCAAGGGACAGTCACAGATACGCAGTATTTT | CASSQGTVTDTQYF
12 | few | TRBJ2-4 | - | TRBV23-1 | TGCGCCAGCAGTCAAGCCAAAAACATTCAGTACTTC | CASSQAKNIQYF